This T cell receptor (beta chain) was retrieved from a study of control samples from healthy donors and cancer patients. Data came from immunoSEQ multiplex PCR; TCRdb stores just in-frame clones and leaves some out. The sample comprises roughly 100,000 clones, about 92% of which are singletons, and 2% to 3% rests with the top ten. The length of the CDR3 is 15 residues. Germline V gives CDR1 LGHDT, CDR2 YNNKEL (reference sequence). The V gene lost 4 bases and the J gene lost 2 bases, with 12 bases spanning the gap. The chain has TRBV3-1 (or the pseudogene TRBV3-2) and TRBJ1-3; weak D call: TRBD1 (5 bases). This TCR came from a woman in her late teens or twenties in good health. The specimen was blood. The CDR3 DNA follows: TGTGCCAGCAGCCTCCCGGTGGGGCCTGGAAACACCATATATTTT. This translates into CASSLPVGPGNTIYF.